This T cell receptor (beta chain) was captured by sequencing in a study of CD8 T cell repertoires and HIV-1 epitope variants. Overall study context: Autologous T cell-negative cells served as antigen-presenting cells in equal numbers.

As for this clone: The antigen is not known.

Profiled with immunoSEQ multiplex PCR; TCRdb holds only in-frame clones, not every one. This sample yields approximately 5,000 clones, of which about 63% are seen a single time; about 40% belongs to the top ten. The TCR originated in a male donor with HIV. Input material: cultured CD8+ T cells derived from PBMCs.

The CDR3: CAISLLRGTRRETQYF. The CDR3 bases are TGTGCCATCAGCCTACTCCGCGGGACTAGACGAGAGACCCAGTACTTC. The chain is built from TRBV10-3 and TRBJ2-5; TRBD2 matches at 8 bases. Per the germline V gene, CDR1 is ENHRY and CDR2 is SYGVKD. V lost 6 bases and J lost 4; bases outside the gene matches: 13. The CDR3 has 16 amino acids.